This note documents a single T cell receptor beta chain sequence. What this receptor recognizes is not known. Per-base quality was not reported, and no clone a single base away is much larger than it. The immunoSEQ Assay, a bias-controlled multiplex PCR, was used to amplify TCRbeta CDR3 regions from genomic DNA. Turning to the authors' computational methods: The number of nucleated cells in each sample was estimated from the amplification of reference gene primers within the assay. To quantify the absolute abundance of each unique TCRbeta CDR3 rearrangement, sequence reads were collapsed and filtered. Productive Simpson clonality was computed per sample as the square root of Simpson's diversity index over productive rearrangements. This immuneACCESS table, as held by TCRdb, lists in-frame sequences with V and J called but not all clones. Of the missing ones, under half trace to an unresolved V gene in checked studies; the others have no known cause. The DNA was the basis for D and trimming; V, J and clone size are from that table. For this sample the table gives 75,000 to 80,000 clones, of which around 90% were detected only once. Of the sample, roughly 9.1% is held by the ten largest clones.

Collaborating institutions collected whole blood in K2EDTA tubes following their own protocols. Collaborator samples were shipped for TCRbeta analysis as frozen whole blood, isolated PBMCs, or DNA extracted from either sample type. This sample was included in a study of blood T cell repertoires in COVID-19 (dated by TCRdb to about 2020). Background on the whole study: Samples from collaborators originated in the United States, Italy and Spain and spanned both the acute and convalescent phases of COVID-19. The prospective study material was composed of cDNA or gDNA derived from T cells, B-cell-depleted T cells, or PBMCs. Subjects who had been exposed to COVID-19, were actively infected with it, or had recovered from it provided the deeply sampled blood TCRbeta repertoires that made up the dataset. A freely available public database, intended as a resource for researchers studying the immune response to SARS-CoV-2, is where the repertoires were released. The samples were drawn from the first 160 participants of the ongoing ImmuneRACE study and from over a thousand subjects provided by 6 global collaborators. Sample metadata almost always included a de-identified subject ID, COVID-19 status, age in years and sex. Where available, HLA class I and class II types were taken from metadata supplied by the sample provider and were not determined by assay-based typing.

The CDR3 measures 16 amino acids from cysteine to phenylalanine. Only the CDR3 DNA stays, 48 bases, in frame from base 1. From a lookup of the germline V gene (reference sequence), CDR1 and CDR2 are LGHDT and YNNKEL. Trimming accounts for 5 bases at V and 1 base at J, while the number of junction bases matched to no gene is 6. Paper-wide results and their limitations: The quantity of clinical and demographic metadata differed by source and by participant and was supplied without curation.

The sequencing input was peripheral blood. The chain uses TRBV3-1 (or the pseudogene TRBV3-2) and TRBJ2-3; 10 of the junction bases match TRBD2. The clonotype originates from a human donor in a cohort sampled during active COVID-19. The CDR3 region has the sequence CASSGTSGMGTDTQYF. The DNA reads TGTGCCAGCAGCGGTACTAGCGGGATGGGCACAGATACGCAGTATTTT.